Each of the 11 T cell receptor beta chains below was sequenced from the same sample in a study of post-analysis software for immune sequencing data. Unique molecular identifiers featured in each of the TCR beta cDNA libraries. TCRdb called the PCR reads again in MiXCR, with one record for every CDR3 protein. The sample lists fewer than 700,000 distinct CDR3 sequences, about 40% occurring once. Their cognate antigens are unknown. The study's findings and limits: A few TRBV segments occurring more often in patients than controls included TRBV5-6, TRBV5-1 and TRBV20-1.

Sequencing was performed on blood. These receptors all stem from a girl aged 5 to 17 with multiple sclerosis.

This clonotype has more than one count but fewer than ten. The chain joins TRBV20-1 to TRBJ2-5; D uncertain. Germline CDR1 reads DFQATT; CDR2 reads SNEGSKA (reference sequence). V was cut by 6 bases and J by 2 bases, with 16 bases left in between. The CDR3 runs 14 residues. CDR3 loop: CSAAPVSPQETQYF. As DNA, the CDR3 is TGCAGTGCAGCCCCCGTTTCGCCGCAAGAGACCCAGTACTTC.

The chain couples TRBV12-3 or TRBV12-4 to TRBJ2-5, with a possible D match to TRBD1 (7 bases). Matching the DNA end better, TRBJ2-7 makes the J call doubtful. The CDR3 extends over 20 amino acids. The CDR3 region has the DNA TGTGCCAGCAGTTTAATTTTCCGGGGGTTGCGGCAGGGACAGATCTACGAGCAGTACTTC. As protein: CASSLIFRGLRQGQIYEQYF.

In its sample, this clonotype was seen a few times. The rearrangement links TRBV20-1 to TRBJ2-1; TRBD2 agrees at 7 bases. Losses at the gene ends were 6 bases for V and 5 bases for J; bases not matched to a gene: 10. The CDR3 runs to 14 residues. Germline CDR1 is DFQATT and CDR2 is SNEGSKA (reference sequence). The CDR3 here is CSAPGLDRHNEQFF. In nucleotides, the CDR3 is TGCAGTGCCCCCGGACTAGATCGCCACAATGAGCAGTTCTTC.

CDR3: CSANRDPLNTEAFF. The CDR3 DNA is TGCAGTGCCAACCGGGACCCTCTGAACACTGAAGCTTTCTTT. This chain uses TRBV20-1 with TRBJ1-1, with a tentative D call TRBD1 (5 bases). Germline assignment: CDR1 DFQATT and CDR2 SNEGSKA (reference sequence). The CDR3 consists of 14 residues. The V gene lost 6 bases and the J gene lost 0 bases, with 14 bases spanning the gap.

The rearrangement uses TRBV29-1 and TRBJ2-7; 7 bases align to TRBD1. After removal of 6 bases from V and 3 bases from J, the junction contained 2 bases not matched to a gene. This CDR3 comprises 11 residues. The germline V gene encodes CDR1 SQVTM and CDR2 ANQGSEA. In DNA form, the CDR3 reads TGCAGCGTCGGACAGGTCTACGAGCAGTACTTC. This sequence encodes CSVGQVYEQYF.

This clonotype was picked up a small number of times. This sequence joins TRBV5-1 and TRBJ2-5; 9 bases are shared with TRBD2. The trim removed 4 bases at V and 4 bases at J, leaving 11 bases unmatched. The CDR3 is 16 residues long. CDR1 is SGHRS, CDR2 YFSETQ, per germline. The CDR3 is CASSASSKAGGETQYF. The CDR3 DNA is TGCGCCAGCAGCGCGTCCTCAAAAGCGGGGGGAGAGACCCAGTACTTC.

This clonotype was seen a few times. The chain is built from TRBV11-2 and TRBJ1-2; D gene uncertain. This CDR3 contains 13 residues. Between the trimmed V and J ends, which lost 5 bases and 1 base, there was a span of 8 bases. Per germline, CDR1 SGHAT and CDR2 FQNNGV. Here the CDR3 reads CASSQDVNYGYTF. The DNA for the CDR3 is TGTGCCAGCAGCCAAGATGTTAACTATGGCTACACCTTC.

The table lists this clonotype with a few counts. V usage is TRBV7-9 and J usage is TRBJ2-1; D is possibly TRBD2 (5 bases). Trimming took 6 bases from V and 5 from J, leaving 8 bases between them. The V gene's germline CDR1 is SEHNR and CDR2 FQNEAQ (reference sequence). The CDR3 spans 12 residues. CDR3 coding DNA: TGTGCCAGCAGGACTACCAACAATGAGCAGTTCTTC. Protein sequence: CASRTTNNEQFF.

This clonotype was found many times. The chain has TRBV12-3 or TRBV12-4 and TRBJ2-5; D perhaps matches TRBD1 (6 bases). The CDR3 totals 13 residues. Trimming pared 3 bases from V and 4 bases from J, leaving 9 bases between. CDR3 loop: CASSFVGGETQYF. As DNA, the CDR3 is TGTGCCAGCAGTTTCGTAGGGGGAGAGACCCAGTACTTC.

V gene TRBV20-1 combines with J gene TRBJ2-7, with 9 nucleotides matching TRBD2. Germline V CDR1 and CDR2: DFQATT, SNEGSKA (reference sequence). This CDR3 is built from 14 residues. Trimming at V came to 1 base and at J to 4 bases, leaving 5 bases not matched to a gene. The CDR3, as DNA: TGCAGTGCTAGAGTTAGCGGGGGTCTTTACGAGCAGTACTTC. Protein sequence: CSARVSGGLYEQYF.

There are a few counts of this clonotype. This chain connects TRBV5-1 to TRBJ2-4; 11 bases map to TRBD2. The assigned J gene may be wrong: the sequence end matches TRBJ2-7 better. This CDR3 is built from 16 residues. Germline V gene data show CDR1 as SGHRS and CDR2 as YFSETQ. CDR3 nucleotide sequence: TGCGCCAGCAGCTTGGGCGGGACTAGCGGTGCGGACGAGCAGTACTTC. This encodes CASSLGGTSGADEQYF.